The 21 T cell receptor beta chains in this list originate from one sample, sequenced in a study of blood T cell repertoires in COVID-19. Sequencing was performed with immunoSEQ multiplex PCR; in TCRdb, only in-frame clones are kept and a portion is missing. The table shows more than 250,000 clones, with over 75% occurring only once. The specimen was PBMCs or T cells enriched from blood (not recorded which). The receptors derive from a man aged 30-40 years who had recovered from COVID-19.

This sequence joins TRBV19 and TRBJ1-6; TRBD1 might be the D (5 bases). CDR3 length: 14 amino acids. V gave up 4 bases and J gave up 6 bases, with 10 bases separating them. Germline-derived CDR1 and CDR2 are LNHDA and SQIVND (reference sequence). The CDR3 bases are TGTGCCAGTAGTACATCCCAGGGTAATTCACCCCTCCACTTT. The encoded protein is CASSTSQGNSPLHF.

The chain has TRBV12-3 or TRBV12-4 and TRBJ1-1; D is unclear. The CDR3 runs 12 residues. Deletions cut 3 bases from V and 7 bases from J, with 9 bases between. The CDR3 spells CASSLHMVEAFF. The CDR3 DNA sequence: TGTGCCAGCAGTTTGCACATGGTTGAAGCTTTCTTT.

The chain uses TRBV5-6 and TRBJ2-1; 7 bases map to TRBD1. Germline CDR1 is SGHDT and CDR2 is YYEEEE. V shed 6 bases and J 9 bases; nucleotides not matched to a gene: 9. The CDR3 extends over 13 amino acids. CDR3 sequence reads: CASTRQGVSEQFF. DNA for the CDR3: TGTGCCAGCACCCGACAGGGAGTGAGTGAGCAGTTCTTC.

This chain links TRBV7-9 with TRBJ1-1, with D possibly matching TRBD1 (5 bases). This CDR3 comprises 13 residues. Germline-derived CDR1 and CDR2 are SEHNR and FQNEAQ (reference sequence). Deletions cut 4 bases from V and 10 bases from J, with 16 bases between. CDR3 residues: CASSSRVYVGAFF. The CDR3 nucleotides read TGTGCCAGCAGCTCCAGGGTATACGTGGGAGCTTTCTTT. Complete variable domain (other parts from reference TRBV7-9 and TRBJ1-1): DTGVSQNPRHKITKRGQNVTFRCDPISEHNRLYWYRQTLGQGPEFLTYFQNEAQLEKSRLLSDRFSAERPKGSFSTLEIQRTEQGDSAMYLCASSSRVYVGAFFGQGTRLTVV.

The chain employs TRBV5-4 and TRBJ1-1; TRBD1 matches 9 bases. The CDR3 covers 16 residues. V was clipped by 3 bases and J by 4 bases; unmatched bases: 10. Germline loops: CDR1 SGHNT, CDR2 YYREEE (reference sequence). CDR3 region: CASSSPGQGSATEAFF. The CDR3 DNA reads as TGTGCCAGCAGCTCGCCGGGACAGGGCAGTGCCACTGAAGCTTTCTTT.

The chain combines TRBV27 with TRBJ1-1; 7 bases are shared with TRBD1. Germline V CDR1 and CDR2: MNHEY, SMNVEV (reference sequence). The junction had 10 bases not matched to a gene; V was cut back by 6 bases and J by 3 bases. The CDR3 is 15 residues long. The CDR3 region is CASRPTTGWDTEAFF. CDR3 bases: TGTGCCAGCAGACCAACGACAGGGTGGGACACTGAAGCTTTCTTT.

J is TRBJ1-2 and V is TRBV11-2; 9 nucleotides line up with TRBD1. Germline assignment: CDR1 SGHAT and CDR2 FQNNGV. This CDR3 region has 15 residues. J gave up 2 bases and V 2 bases, and 3 bases lay outside the gene matches. The CDR3 sequence: CASSLWTGVNYGYTF. CDR3 coding DNA: TGTGCCAGCAGCTTATGGACAGGGGTAAACTATGGCTACACCTTC.

The chain recombines TRBV6-5 with TRBJ1-1, with a weak D call TRBD1 (6 bases). V was shortened by 3 bases and J by 6 bases, with 11 bases between the two germline ends. The CDR3 extends over 13 amino acids. Germline values: CDR1 MNHEY, CDR2 SVGAGI. The CDR3 nucleotides are TGTGCCAGCAGTTATAGGGGGGGATCTGAAGCTTTCTTT. It is translated as CASSYRGGSEAFF.

The chain employs TRBV12-3 or TRBV12-4 and TRBJ2-3; 8 nucleotides agree with TRBD1. CDR3 length: 13 amino acids. V shed 5 bases and J 7 bases; nucleotides not matched to a gene: 5. The CDR3 nucleotides read TGTGCCAGCAGTCCCGACAGGGGTAATACGCAGTATTTT. Translated: CASSPDRGNTQYF.

The J gene is TRBJ2-7, the V gene TRBV4-3; no reliable D call. This CDR3 has 13 residues. Germline V gene lookup returns CDR1 LGHNA and CDR2 YSLEER. V lost 0 bases and J 1 base, leaving 4 bases between the germline ends. CDR3 nucleotides: TGCGCCAGCAGCCAAGAGTATTCCTACGAGCAGTACTTC. Its protein product is CASSQEYSYEQYF.

This rearrangement joins TRBV19 to TRBJ1-2; unclear D gene. The germline CDR1 and CDR2 sequences are LNHDA and SQIVND (reference sequence). Trimming cost V 3 bases and J 4 bases, with 9 bases left between them. This CDR3 has 13 amino acids. The CDR3 DNA is TGTGCCAGTAGTATGGTAGTCGGCTATGGCTACACCTTC. Its translation is CASSMVVGYGYTF.

The rearrangement joins TRBV19 to TRBJ1-3; 8 bases fit TRBD1. The CDR3 sequence is 15 residues long. With 5 bases clipped from V and 4 bases from J, the junction kept 7 bases outside the gene matches. Per the germline V gene, CDR1 is LNHDA and CDR2 is SQIVND (reference sequence). Written as DNA, the CDR3 is TGTGCCAGTAGTTCGAGGACAGGGTGGGGAAACACCATATATTTT. This codes for CASSSRTGWGNTIYF.

This sequence joins TRBV6-5 and TRBJ2-7, with TRBD1 matching over 9 bases. The trim removed 6 bases at V and 6 bases at J, leaving 6 bases unmatched. CDR1 and CDR2 from the germline V gene are MNHEY and SVGAGI. CDR3 length equals 13 residues. The CDR3 is CASSGQGFGEQYF. The DNA of the CDR3 is TGTGCCAGCAGCGGACAGGGGTTCGGCGAGCAGTACTTC.

This sequence joins TRBV6-5 and TRBJ1-5, with 8 nucleotides matching TRBD1. Germline CDR1 is MNHEY and CDR2 is SVGAGI. V was pared by 7 bases and J by 1 base, with 6 bases of the junction left unmatched. The CDR3 totals 15 residues. CDR3 coding DNA: TGTGCCAGCATACAGGGGGTATTAAGCAATCAGCCCCAGCATTTT. Protein: CASIQGVLSNQPQHF.

This clone was counted a few times. The chain recombines TRBV6-1 with TRBJ1-5; TRBD1 agrees at 7 bases. The CDR3 has 17 amino acids. V trimming: 4 bases; J trimming: 6 bases; junction bases outside the gene matches: 15. In germline, CDR1 is MNHNS, CDR2 SASEGT. CDR3 nucleotide sequence: TGTGCCAGCAGTGCCCAGGGACAGATAATTTTTCGTCAGCCCCAGCATTTT. As protein: CASSAQGQIIFRQPQHF.

This clone is a singleton in its sample. The chain recombines TRBV5-4 with TRBJ2-3, with D possibly TRBD1 on 6 matching bases. The V gene's germline CDR1 is SGHNT and CDR2 YYREEE (reference sequence). The V end lost 4 bases, the J end lost 1 base, and 13 bases lay between the germline ends. This CDR3 region has 15 residues. Written as DNA, the CDR3 is TGTGCCAGCAGCAGAACAGGGTCCGGCACAGATACGCAGTATTTT. Protein: CASSRTGSGTDTQYF. Looking up the rest from reference TRBV5-4 and TRBJ2-3 gives the full variable domain: ETGVTQSPTHLIKTRGQQVTLRCSSQSGHNTVSWYQQALGQGPQFIFQYYREEENGRGNFPPRFSGLQFPNYSSELNVNALELDDSALYLCASSRTGSGTDTQYFGPGTRLTVL.

Points on this clone: One end of the junction fails to match germline, which may point to a read error. V gene TRBV11-2 combines with J gene TRBJ2-1; D is perhaps TRBD2 (5 bases). The CDR3 is 12 amino acids. Germline CDR1 reads SGHAT; CDR2 reads FQNNGV. CDR3 DNA sequence: TGTGCCAGCAGCTTAGCAGGACTGCCCCCCCTCTTC. Translated, it gives CASSLAGLPPLF.

The chain employs TRBV5-1 and TRBJ2-1; 9 nucleotides align to TRBD1. CDR3 size: 16 residues. Trimming removed 0 bases from V and 7 bases from J; junction bases left unmatched: 8. Germline V lookup: CDR1 SGHRS, CDR2 YFSETQ. CDR3: CASSLGPGQGINEQFF. The CDR3 bases are TGCGCCAGCAGCTTGGGCCCGGGACAGGGCATTAATGAGCAGTTCTTC.

This clone has just one count. An end of the junction differs from the germline gene, which may be a read error. This chain uses TRBV7-7 with TRBJ2-2; maybe TRBD1 (5 bases). The CDR3 runs 14 residues. CDR1 and CDR2 (germline): SSHAT, FNYEAQ (reference sequence). CDR3 DNA sequence: TGTGCTAGCAGCCGACAGCTATACACCGGGGAGCTGTTTTTT. Amino acids: CASSRQLYTGELFF.

The chain combines TRBV7-9 with TRBJ1-2; D is possibly TRBD1 (6 bases). The germline gives CDR1 SEHNR, CDR2 FQNEAQ (reference sequence). Trimming left V 5 bases short and J 4 bases short, with 14 bases between. The CDR3 extends over 14 amino acids. The CDR3 bases are TGTGCCAGCAGCCAGACAGGAACCCGCTATGGCTACACCTTC. Protein product: CASSQTGTRYGYTF. Full variable domain (rest looked up from reference TRBV7-9 and TRBJ1-2): DTGVSQNPRHKITKRGQNVTFRCDPISEHNRLYWYRQTLGQGPEFLTYFQNEAQLEKSRLLSDRFSAERPKGSFSTLEIQRTEQGDSAMYLCASSQTGTRYGYTFGSGTRLTVV.

The chain carries TRBV6-5 and TRBJ1-5; D unclear. Germline V lookup: CDR1 MNHEY, CDR2 SVGAGI. V was pared by 4 bases and J by 2 bases, with 12 bases between. The CDR3 has 15 amino acids. CDR3: CASSWALHGNQPQHF. For the CDR3, the DNA is TGTGCCAGCAGTTGGGCCCTCCACGGCAATCAGCCCCAGCATTTT.